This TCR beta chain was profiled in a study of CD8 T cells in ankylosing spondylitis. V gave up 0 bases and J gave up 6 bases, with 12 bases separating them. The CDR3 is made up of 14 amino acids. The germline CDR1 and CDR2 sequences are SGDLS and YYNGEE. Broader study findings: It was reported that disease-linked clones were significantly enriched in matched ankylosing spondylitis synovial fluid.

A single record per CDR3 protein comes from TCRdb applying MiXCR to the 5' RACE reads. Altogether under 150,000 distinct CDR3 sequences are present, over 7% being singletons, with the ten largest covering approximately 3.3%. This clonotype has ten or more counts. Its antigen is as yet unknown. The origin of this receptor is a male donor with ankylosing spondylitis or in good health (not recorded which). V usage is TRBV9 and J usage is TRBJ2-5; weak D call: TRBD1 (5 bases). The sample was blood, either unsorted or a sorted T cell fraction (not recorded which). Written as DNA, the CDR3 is TGTGCCAGCAGCGTAGACCAGGGTGTGAAGACCCAGTACTTC. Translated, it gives CASSVDQGVKTQYF.